This entry concerns a single T cell receptor beta chain. Its cognate antigen is unknown. The data were produced by immunoSEQ multiplex PCR, yet TCRdb's version contains in-frame clones alone and is incomplete. The sample holds approximately 100,000 clones, more than 70% seen once. Germline loops: CDR1 LGHNA, CDR2 YNFKEQ. The CDR3 covers 17 residues. Trimming removed 2 bases from V and 8 bases from J, with 21 bases in between. The data were obtained in a study of T cell responses to AZD1222 COVID-19 vaccine. Study-level results: Baseline seropositivity characterized only six AZD1222 recipients.

The sequenced sample was peripheral blood, obtained 28 days after the second AZD1222 dose. This sequence joins TRBV4-2 and TRBJ1-4; D is possibly TRBD1 (6 bases). This TCR derives from an adult who received the AZD1222 COVID-19 vaccine. The CDR3 loop is CASSQRSVGAVDEKLFF. As DNA, the CDR3 is TGTGCCAGCAGCCAACGTTCGGTGGGGGCAGTAGACGAAAAACTGTTTTTT.